Listed here are 28 T cell receptor beta chains from one sample, sequenced in a study of T-cell memory formation after mild COVID-19. TCRdb reanalysed the 5' RACE reads using MiXCR and keeps one entry per CDR3 protein. The sample lists under 200,000 distinct CDR3 sequences; around a third were seen once. What was sequenced was PBMCs or a T cell subset sorted from them (not recorded which). These receptors all stem from an adult woman who had mild COVID-19 (a few samples of this study predate the infection). Cell type and time point are not known.

This rearrangement joins TRBV4-2 to TRBJ2-3; TRBD2 aligns across 13 bases. The germline CDR1 and CDR2 sequences are LGHNA and YNFKEQ. Unmatched junction bases numbered 16, after V lost 4 bases and J lost 3 bases. This CDR3 is 20 amino acids long. CDR3 nucleotide sequence: TGTGCCAGCAGCCTCCCCTTGACTAGCGGGAGGTCCAGAGGGACAGATACGCAGTATTTT. This encodes CASSLPLTSGRSRGTDTQYF.

The chain joins TRBV4-2 to TRBJ2-3; tentative D call: TRBD2 (6 bases). Germline values: CDR1 LGHNA, CDR2 YNFKEQ. Deletions cut 3 bases from V and 3 bases from J, with 13 bases between. CDR3 length: 15 amino acids. The CDR3 nucleotides are TGTGCCAGCAGCCATTGGGGAGGCCGGACAGATACGCAGTATTTT. Residues: CASSHWGGRTDTQYF.

This clonotype was found a few times. The chain links TRBV11-3 to TRBJ2-1; D is unclear. This CDR3 is built from 13 residues. Germline values: CDR1 SGHNT, CDR2 YENEEA. V was pared by 5 bases and J by 3 bases, with 8 bases between. The CDR3 sequence is CASSPGRYNEQFF. Here the CDR3 DNA reads TGTGCCAGCAGCCCCGGCCGCTACAATGAGCAGTTCTTC.

This clonotype was observed a handful of times. This chain joins TRBV7-6 and TRBJ2-5; TRBD2 matches at 8 bases. The V and J ends lost 1 base and 5 bases, in that order; junction bases with no gene match: 9. Germline lookup yields CDR1 SGHVS and CDR2 FNYEAQ. This CDR3 spans 16 amino acids. As DNA, the CDR3 is TGTGCCAGCAGCTTAGGTGGAAGAGGACTAGCCGAGACCCAGTACTTC. Translated, it gives CASSLGGRGLAETQYF.

This clonotype has a handful of counts. This chain links TRBV12-3 or TRBV12-4 with TRBJ2-2; D call uncertain. CDR3 length: 12 amino acids. V lost 7 bases, J lost 9 bases, and 12 bases lay in between. The CDR3 here is CASTPDVRELFF. CDR3 DNA sequence: TGTGCCAGCACCCCGGATGTACGGGAGCTGTTTTTT.

This clonotype appeared a few times. The chain employs TRBV12-5 and TRBJ2-1; possible D gene TRBD1, 6 bases. From germline, CDR1 is LGHNT and CDR2 FRNRAP. Trimming removed 3 bases at V and 7 bases at J, with 10 bases between. The CDR3 covers 13 residues. The CDR3 coding sequence is TGTGCTAGTGGTTTAGCCGGGACAAATGAGCAGTTCTTC. Residues: CASGLAGTNEQFF.

This chain links TRBV15 with TRBJ2-7; no firm D call. V lost 0 bases to trimming and J lost 3 bases, with 3 bases between them. CDR1 and CDR2 (germline): LNHNV, YYDKDF (reference sequence). The CDR3 totals 12 residues. The CDR3 DNA is TGTGCCACCAGCAGAGACCTCTACGAGCAGTACTTC. Its protein is CATSRDLYEQYF.

This clonotype occurred a few times. The gene calls are TRBV6-5 and TRBJ2-7; the D is unclear. CDR1 MNHEY and CDR2 SVGAGI come from the germline V gene. The ends were cut back, 5 bases at V and 3 bases at J, with 14 bases in the middle. This CDR3 has 14 residues. The CDR3 nucleotides are TGTGCCAGCAGTATGGACCGCCAGATCTACGAGCAGTACTTC. It is translated as CASSMDRQIYEQYF.

The V call is TRBV18, the J call TRBJ2-4, with 7 nucleotides matching TRBD1. The CDR3 runs to 15 residues. Germline V gives CDR1 KGHSH, CDR2 LQKENI. V lost 0 bases, J lost 9 bases, and 8 bases stayed unmatched. This chain's CDR3 is CASSPPAQGMGIQYF. The CDR3 DNA is TGTGCCAGCTCACCACCGGCACAGGGGATGGGCATTCAGTACTTC.

This clonotype was recorded a few times. This chain uses TRBV6-2 or TRBV6-3 with TRBJ2-1; D may be TRBD1 or TRBD2 (5 bases each). The CDR3 is 17 residues long. V lost 2 bases, J lost 0 bases, and 14 bases lay in between. Germline-derived CDR1 and CDR2 are MNHEY and SVGEGT. Here the CDR3 reads CASSYGTAVSSYNEQFF. In nucleotides, the CDR3 is TGTGCCAGCAGTTACGGGACGGCGGTGAGCTCCTACAATGAGCAGTTCTTC.

This clonotype was counted only a few times. The rearrangement uses TRBV28 and TRBJ1-4; D call uncertain. CDR1 is MDHEN and CDR2 is SYDVKM in the germline V gene. CDR3 size: 14 residues. V was clipped by 7 bases and J by 0 bases, with 9 bases between them. This CDR3 reads CASTLQATNEKLFF. In DNA, the CDR3 is TGTGCCAGCACCCTCCAGGCAACTAATGAAAAACTGTTTTTT.

This clonotype occurred a few times. This sequence joins TRBV6-1 and TRBJ2-7; 8 nucleotides line up with TRBD1. Germline V gene lookup returns CDR1 MNHNS and CDR2 SASEGT. The CDR3 sequence is 12 residues long. V lost 8 bases and J lost 2; bases outside the gene matches: 2. The CDR3 DNA is TGTGCCAGCGCGGGACAGGCCTACGAGCAGTACTTC. Translated: CASAGQAYEQYF.

This clonotype was counted between two and nine times. J is TRBJ2-7 and V is TRBV5-1; D is possibly TRBD2 (5 bases). CDR1 and CDR2 (germline): SGHRS, YFSETQ. Trimming stripped 2 bases from V and 6 bases from J, with 12 bases between. The CDR3 is made up of 13 amino acids. CDR3 coding DNA: TGCGCCAGCAGCTTAGCTGGACTCTCCGAGCAGTACTTC. Residues: CASSLAGLSEQYF.

The chain is built from TRBV4-3 and TRBJ2-1, with D possibly being TRBD1 (5 bases). Germline assignment: CDR1 LGHNA and CDR2 YSLEER. V dropped 2 bases and J dropped 9 bases, with 11 bases sitting between them. The CDR3 spans 13 residues. As DNA, the CDR3 is TGCGCCAGCAGCCAATTCCAGGGCGGTGAGCAGTTCTTC. It specifies CASSQFQGGEQFF.

The CDR3 DNA follows: TGTGCCAGCAGTTGCAGAAGACTAGCGGGAGGAGCAGATACGCAGTATTTT. Translation: CASSCRRLAGGADTQYF. The rearrangement joins TRBV7-9 to TRBJ2-3; TRBD2 matches at 13 bases. CDR3 length: 17 residues. The V segment lost 6 bases and the J segment 4 bases; nucleotides outside the gene matches: 10. Germline V lookup: CDR1 SEHNR, CDR2 FQNEAQ (reference sequence). Full variable domain (outside the CDR3, taken from reference TRBV7-9 and TRBJ2-3): DTGVSQNPRHKITKRGQNVTFRCDPISEHNRLYWYRQTLGQGPEFLTYFQNEAQLEKSRLLSDRFSAERPKGSFSTLEIQRTEQGDSAMYLCASSCRRLAGGADTQYFGPGTRLTVL.

This clonotype occurred a few times. This chain connects TRBV2 to TRBJ2-3; a possible D gene is TRBD2 (5 bases). Germline loops: CDR1 SNHLY, CDR2 FYNNEI. The CDR3 is made up of 13 amino acids. V lost 8 bases to trimming and J lost 1 base, with 10 bases between them. The CDR3 reads CASEDGGTDTQYF. CDR3 DNA: TGTGCCAGCGAGGACGGGGGCACAGATACGCAGTATTTT.

About this clonotype itself: The junction and the germline gene differ at one end; a read error may be behind it. The V gene is TRBV30, the J gene TRBJ2-7; possible D gene TRBD1, 6 bases. The germline CDR1 and CDR2 sequences are GTSNPN and SVGIG (reference sequence). The CDR3 is 14 amino acids. The CDR3 here is CAGSYGGNSGEQYF. CDR3 DNA sequence: TGTGCCGGGAGTTATGGGGGCAATTCGGGCGAGCAGTACTTC.

The chain carries TRBV20-1 and TRBJ1-2; 8 bases map to TRBD1. Looked up from germline, CDR1 is DFQATT and CDR2 is SNEGSKA (reference sequence). J lost 3 bases, V lost 6 bases, and 6 bases had no gene match. This CDR3 is built from 13 residues. The CDR3 sequence: CSAKDRDYYGYTF. DNA for the CDR3: TGCAGTGCCAAGGACAGGGACTACTATGGCTACACCTTC.

This rearrangement joins TRBV29-1 to TRBJ2-7; D is unclear. This CDR3 contains 14 residues. CDR1 and CDR2 from the germline V gene are SQVTM and ANQGSEA. With 5 bases removed from V and 0 bases from J, the gap between germline ends came to 14 bases. The CDR3 nucleotides read TGCAGCGTTACTCCCGGACCTGACTCCTACGAGCAGTACTTC. Translated, it gives CSVTPGPDSYEQYF.

V gene TRBV27 combines with J gene TRBJ1-2; 9 nucleotides match TRBD1. With V trimmed by 6 bases and J by 4 bases, 3 bases remained unmatched. Germline V gene data show CDR1 as MNHEY and CDR2 as SMNVEV (reference sequence). This CDR3 comprises 13 residues. CDR3 in amino acids: CASRGTGLYGYTF. The CDR3, as DNA: TGTGCCAGCAGAGGGACAGGGCTCTATGGCTACACCTTC.

This chain joins TRBV7-8 and TRBJ2-3; 7 nucleotides line up with TRBD2. The V gene end was trimmed by 3 bases and the J gene end by 0 bases; junction bases not matched to a gene: 9. Germline CDR1 reads SGHVS; CDR2 reads FQNEAQ. This CDR3 has 17 amino acids. The CDR3: CASSFRPTSPSTDTQYF. The CDR3 nucleotides are TGTGCCAGCAGCTTCCGACCGACTAGCCCTAGCACAGATACGCAGTATTTT.

This clonotype has a handful of counts. The V gene is TRBV5-1, the J gene TRBJ2-2, with D maybe TRBD1 (6 bases). This CDR3 is built from 16 residues. With 0 bases removed from V and 4 bases from J, the gap between germline ends came to 13 bases. CDR1 is SGHRS and CDR2 is YFSETQ in the germline V gene. The CDR3 DNA sequence: TGCGCCAGCAGCTTGGTGGCAGGGGACCCCACCGGGGAGCTGTTTTTT. Protein product: CASSLVAGDPTGELFF.

V gene TRBV29-1 combines with J gene TRBJ1-1; the D gene is possibly TRBD1 (6 bases). CDR1 and CDR2 (germline): SQVTM, ANQGSEA. V was trimmed by 2 bases and J by 10 bases, leaving 11 bases between them. The CDR3 is 11 amino acids. The CDR3 nucleotides are TGCAGCGTTGAAACAGGGCTCTTAGCTTTCTTT. Translation gives CSVETGLLAFF.

The chain employs TRBV20-1 and TRBJ2-2, with 9 bases fitting TRBD2. After removal of 4 bases from V and 5 bases from J, the junction contained 11 bases not matched to a gene. Germline-derived CDR1 and CDR2 are DFQATT and SNEGSKA (reference sequence). The CDR3 extends over 16 amino acids. CDR3 in DNA: TGCAGTGCTACCCCAACTTGGCGGGGGGGGACCGGGGAGCTGTTTTTT. Translation: CSATPTWRGGTGELFF.

This clonotype has a handful of counts. The chain recombines TRBV7-9 with TRBJ2-6; perhaps TRBD2 as D (6 bases). Germline assignment: CDR1 SEHNR and CDR2 FQNEAQ (reference sequence). The CDR3 is 15 residues long. V was trimmed by 0 bases and J by 3 bases, leaving 6 bases between them. The CDR3 protein is CASSLAGGGANVLTF. As DNA, the CDR3 is TGTGCCAGCAGCTTAGCGGGAGGTGGGGCCAACGTCCTGACTTTC.

This clonotype was observed a handful of times. The chain is built from TRBV5-1 and TRBJ2-7, with D tentatively TRBD2 (5 bases). The germline gives CDR1 SGHRS, CDR2 YFSETQ. With 4 bases removed from V and 1 base from J, the gap between germline ends came to 6 bases. CDR3 length equals 12 residues. The DNA for the CDR3 is TGCGCCAGCAGCGAGGGTTCCTACGAGCAGTACTTC. Encoded protein: CASSEGSYEQYF.

The chain uses TRBV7-9 and TRBJ2-1, with 13 bases identical to TRBD2. Germline values: CDR1 SEHNR, CDR2 FQNEAQ (reference sequence). This CDR3 region has 17 residues. V dropped 5 bases and J dropped 0; count of bases not matched to a gene: 4. CDR3 bases: TGTGCCAGCAGCATCGGGACTAGCGGGATCTCCTACAATGAGCAGTTCTTC. This translates into CASSIGTSGISYNEQFF.

This chain connects TRBV20-1 to TRBJ2-1, with TRBD2 as a possible D gene (5 bases). V lost 0 bases to trimming and J lost 7 bases, with 7 bases between them. The CDR3 runs 12 residues. CDR1 and CDR2 (germline): DFQATT, SNEGSKA (reference sequence). CDR3 coding DNA: TGCAGTGCTAGAGAGCCGGGGAATGAGCAGTTCTTC. This gives the protein CSAREPGNEQFF.